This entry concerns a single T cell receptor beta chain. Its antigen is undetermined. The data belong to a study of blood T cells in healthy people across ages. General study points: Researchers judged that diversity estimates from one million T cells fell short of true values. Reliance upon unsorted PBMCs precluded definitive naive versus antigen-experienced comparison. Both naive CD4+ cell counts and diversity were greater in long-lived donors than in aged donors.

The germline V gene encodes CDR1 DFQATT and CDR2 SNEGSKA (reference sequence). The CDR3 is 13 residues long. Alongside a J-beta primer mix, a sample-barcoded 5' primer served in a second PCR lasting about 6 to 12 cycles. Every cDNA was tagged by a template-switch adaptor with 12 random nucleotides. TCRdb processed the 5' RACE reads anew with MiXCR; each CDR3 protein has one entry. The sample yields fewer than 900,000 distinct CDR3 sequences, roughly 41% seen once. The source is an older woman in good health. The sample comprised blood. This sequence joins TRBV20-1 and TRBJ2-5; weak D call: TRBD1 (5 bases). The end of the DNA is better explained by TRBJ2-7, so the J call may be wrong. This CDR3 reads CSARRGIHYEQYF. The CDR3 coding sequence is TGCAGTGCTAGAAGGGGAATCCATTACGAGCAGTACTTC.